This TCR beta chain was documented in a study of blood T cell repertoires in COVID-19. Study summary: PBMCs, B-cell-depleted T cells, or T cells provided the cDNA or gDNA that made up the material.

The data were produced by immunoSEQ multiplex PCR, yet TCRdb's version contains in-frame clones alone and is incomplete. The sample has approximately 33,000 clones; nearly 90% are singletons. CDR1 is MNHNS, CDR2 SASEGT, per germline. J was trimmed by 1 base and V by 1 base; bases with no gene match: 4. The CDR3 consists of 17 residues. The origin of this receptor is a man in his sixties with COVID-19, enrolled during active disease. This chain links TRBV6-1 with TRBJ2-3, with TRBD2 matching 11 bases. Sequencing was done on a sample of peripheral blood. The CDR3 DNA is TGTGCCAGCAGTGAAGGAACTAGCGGGAGCGGCACAGATACGCAGTATTTT. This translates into CASSEGTSGSGTDTQYF.